This T cell receptor beta chain was found in a study of glioma-infiltrating T cells after dendritic cell vaccination. Whole-study context: Samples are from glioblastoma patients in Phase I and II dendritic cell vaccine trials.

This CDR3 spans 13 amino acids. Germline V gene lookup returns CDR1 SGHTS and CDR2 YDEGEE. V was clipped by 4 bases and J by 16 bases; unmatched bases: 13. TCRdb's copy holds only in-frame clones and misses some; the assay was immunoSEQ multiplex PCR. The sample has 65,000 to 90,000 clones, roughly 87% seen once. The sample here was blood, taken before dendritic cell vaccination. This receptor was identified in a human donor with glioblastoma. V usage is TRBV5-8 and J usage is TRBJ1-4, with 7 bases matching TRBD1. This CDR3 is CASSPVQGITGFF. In DNA, the CDR3 is TGTGCCAGCAGCCCCGTACAGGGGATTACAGGGTTTTTT.